The next 7 T cell receptor beta chains were all read from a single sample in a study of T cells after yellow fever vaccination. One entry per CDR3 protein results from TCRdb running MiXCR on the 5' RACE reads. The data show 250,000 or so distinct CDR3 sequences, with about 7% seen just once and roughly 0.9% held by the top ten. Sequences were derived from CD4+ T cells sorted from PBMCs, sampled 15 days after the yellow fever booster vaccination. These receptors came from a man aged 30 to 45 who received the YFV17D yellow fever vaccine.

The chain links TRBV3-1 to TRBJ1-6, with unresolved D. V was clipped by 1 base and J by 5 bases, with 3 bases between them. Germline-derived CDR1 and CDR2 are LGHDT and YNNKEL (reference sequence). The CDR3 has 13 residues. The CDR3 DNA is TGTGCCAGCAGCCAAGGAAATAATTCACCCCTCCACTTT. Amino acids: CASSQGNNSPLHF.

This clonotype was counted many times. CDR3 region: CASSLQFDRGNEQFF. The DNA for the CDR3 is TGTGCCAGCAGCCTTCAGTTTGACAGAGGCAATGAGCAGTTCTTC. The V and J genes are TRBV7-2 and TRBJ2-1, with a tentative D call TRBD1 (5 bases). The CDR3 has 15 amino acids. Deletions cut 5 bases from V and 6 bases from J, with 17 bases between. Germline V gives CDR1 SGHTA, CDR2 FQGNSA.

V is TRBV7-8 and J is TRBJ2-7; 7 bases line up with TRBD2. This CDR3 is 19 amino acids long. With V trimmed by 0 bases and J by 0 bases, 14 bases remained unmatched. Germline CDR1 SGHVS, CDR2 FQNEAQ. The DNA of the CDR3 is TGTGCCAGCAGCTTAGCGGGGAGGCTAGCGGTCCTAAGCTCCTACGAGCAGTACTTC. Encoded protein: CASSLAGRLAVLSSYEQYF.

About this clonotype: Since a much larger clone is just one base distant, this may be a read error. The rearrangement joins TRBV4-3 to TRBJ2-5, with D hard to call. CDR3 size: 14 residues. Germline assignment: CDR1 LGHNA and CDR2 YSLEER. Trimming cost V 1 base and J 2 bases, with 8 bases left between them. The CDR3 DNA follows: TGCGCCAGCAGCCAAGTCGCCAGACAAGAGACCCAGTACTTC. Protein sequence: CASSQVARQETQYF.

V gene TRBV7-9 combines with J gene TRBJ1-2; D call uncertain. V lost 3 bases to trimming and J lost 8 bases, with 10 bases between them. Per germline, CDR1 SEHNR and CDR2 FQNEAQ (reference sequence). This CDR3 has 12 residues. CDR3 region: CASSFNLGGYTF. The CDR3 coding sequence is TGTGCCAGCAGCTTTAATTTGGGAGGCTACACCTTC.

This clonotype was seen ten or more times. This chain connects TRBV11-1 to TRBJ2-2, with 10 nucleotides matching TRBD2. V gave up 5 bases and J gave up 1 base; unmatched junction bases: 13. From germline, CDR1 is SGHAT and CDR2 FQDESV (reference sequence). The CDR3 contains 19 residues. This chain's CDR3 is CASSPSGREVLVNTGELFF. The CDR3 nucleotides read TGTGCCAGCAGCCCCAGCGGGAGGGAAGTTCTTGTGAACACCGGGGAGCTGTTTTTT.

This clonotype occurred many times. The chain joins TRBV29-1 to TRBJ2-4; no firm D call. Germline assignment: CDR1 SQVTM and CDR2 ANQGSEA. The V end was cut by 4 bases, the J end by 3 bases, with 13 bases between. This CDR3 spans 14 amino acids. The CDR3 coding sequence is TGCAGCGTTGGCCCCGACACGGGCAAAAACATTCAGTACTTC. As protein: CSVGPDTGKNIQYF.